Detailed here is one TCR beta chain. Peripheral blood was drawn, approximately 10 milliliters per donor. These data come from a study of blood T cells in healthy people across ages. Next came a second PCR, run for about 7 to 12 cycles, which used a sample-barcoded 5' primer along with a J-beta primer mix. Every single cDNA molecule received a tag from a template-switch adaptor with 12 random nucleotides. TCRdb ran MiXCR on the 5' RACE reads and lists one entry per CDR3 protein. This table has about 570,000 distinct CDR3 sequences, approximately 30% appearing once. Source material: blood. The source of this sequence is a woman in her seventies in good health.

CDR3 protein: CASSPGPKAGRYEQYF. Written as DNA, the CDR3 is TGTGCCAGCAGCCCGGGCCCAAAGGCAGGCAGGTACGAGCAGTACTTC. The chain couples TRBV13 to TRBJ2-7; no reliable D call. Trimming took off 5 bases at V and 4 bases at J, with 21 bases between the two ends. The CDR3 spans 16 residues. Germline V gene sequence: CDR1 PRHDT, CDR2 FYEKMQ (reference sequence).